The 7 T cell receptor beta chains below were found in one sample sequenced in a study of T-cell reconstitution after alpha-beta-depleted transplantation in children. Unique molecular identifiers were incorporated during preparation of the TCRbeta library. TCRdb reprocessed the PCR reads via MiXCR and lists one record per CDR3 protein. The table lists fewer than 250,000 distinct CDR3 sequences, around a sixth of them singletons. Sequencing used PBMCs, mostly from graft donor cells, obtained 360 days after TCRalphabeta/CD19-depleted stem cell transplant. The receptors derive from a male patient aged 2 to 9 who had a stem cell transplant for acute lymphoblastic leukemia, so the T cells may come from the graft donor.

The gene calls are TRBV24-1 and TRBJ2-5, with D possibly matching TRBD1 (6 bases). V lost 7 bases to trimming and J lost 2 bases, with 10 bases between them. CDR3 size: 13 residues. CDR1 KGHDR and CDR2 SFDVKD come from the germline V gene. The CDR3 nucleotides are TGTGCCACCAGAGTCGGACAGCAAGAGACCCAGTACTTC. Translation gives CATRVGQQETQYF.

With respect to this clonotype: Sequence at one end of the junction differs from germline and may be a read error. This chain connects TRBV3-1 to TRBJ2-3; 11 bases line up with TRBD2. The V gene's germline CDR1 is LGHDT and CDR2 YNNKEL (reference sequence). The CDR3 runs 17 residues. The CDR3 nucleotides read TGTGCCTGCAGCCAATATCTAGCGGGGGGACACACAGATACGCAGTATTTT. It encodes CACSQYLAGGHTDTQYF.

The rearrangement joins TRBV14 to TRBJ1-5, with a possible D match to TRBD1 (6 bases). Germline CDR1 reads SGHDN; CDR2 reads FVKESK. Trimming took off 0 bases at V and 1 base at J, with 19 bases between the two ends. The length of the CDR3 is 19 residues. CDR3 sequence (DNA): TGTGCCAGCAGCCAAGAACCCCCTGTCCACGGACAGAGCAATCAGCCCCAGCATTTT. This encodes CASSQEPPVHGQSNQPQHF.

The gene calls are TRBV6-1 and TRBJ2-1; D perhaps matches TRBD1 (6 bases). V was pared by 7 bases and J by 8 bases, with 15 bases between. The CDR3 totals 13 residues. Per germline, CDR1 MNHNS and CDR2 SASEGT. CDR3 sequence: CASNDRKDDEQFF. The CDR3 DNA is TGTGCCAGCAACGACAGGAAAGACGATGAGCAGTTCTTC.

The V gene is TRBV12-3 or TRBV12-4, the J gene TRBJ1-5; D gene ambiguous. The ends were cut back, 6 bases at V and 7 bases at J, with 10 bases in the middle. The CDR3 spans 12 residues. The chain's CDR3 is CASSAHRQPQHF. DNA of the CDR3: TGTGCCAGCAGCGCCCATAGGCAGCCCCAGCATTTT.

This chain joins TRBV20-1 and TRBJ2-7; D perhaps matches TRBD1 (6 bases). V lost 1 base to trimming and J lost 2 bases, with 15 bases between them. CDR3 length: 15 amino acids. The germline CDR1 and CDR2 sequences are DFQATT and SNEGSKA (reference sequence). The CDR3 region has the DNA TGCAGTGCTAGAGGCCCAATGGGGGCCCCCTACGAGCAGTACTTC. Its translation is CSARGPMGAPYEQYF.

This clonotype was counted a few times. V gene TRBV20-1 combines with J gene TRBJ1-5; TRBD1 agrees at 7 bases. Per germline, CDR1 DFQATT and CDR2 SNEGSKA (reference sequence). This CDR3 spans 15 amino acids. The trim removed 6 bases at V and 6 bases at J, leaving 14 bases unmatched. CDR3 DNA sequence: TGCAGTGCCCAGGGCGGCAGGGGGACGGGTCAGCCCCAGCATTTT. Protein product: CSAQGGRGTGQPQHF.